This TCR beta chain was captured in a study of shared clonotypes between healthy human individuals (dated by TCRdb to 2018 to 2021). With regard to the full study: A few men and a couple of women, aged 18 to 49 years, made up the cohort. To increase sequencing depth and limit assay-specific biases, different laboratories used diverse techniques to prepare libraries and sequence TCR repertoires. Between about 0.94 and 10 billion PBMCs per donor were obtained by leukapheresis. Blood TCR repertoires of about five healthy adults were deeply sequenced to estimate repertoire size and the extent of clonotype sharing between individuals. For each donor, CD4 naive and CD4 memory were each run on three plates, CD8 naive on two plates, and CD8 memory on one plate. The full study reports these points: Naive subsets generally had larger estimated clonotype richness than memory subsets did. Pairwise subsampling indicated that sequencing depth was expected to affect the degree of clonotype sharing among donors. Compared with non-shared clonotypes, clonotypes shared by all four sorted-subset donors had higher generation probabilities. Across four donors, about 4.5% of naive CD4, more than 3% of naive CD8, 2.3% of memory CD4, and approximately 0.4% of memory CD8 clonotypes were shared. The small number of donors limited the genetic and exposure-history diversity represented. Sampling was restricted to blood, and TCR repertoires in tissues likely differ from the TCR repertoires found in blood. Even with the large sequencing depth, rarefaction of the sorted-subset datasets indicated that sequencing was incomplete.

CD8 naive samples were CD45RO-negative cells positively selected for CCR7, giving a CD45RA+CCR7+ population that excluded TemRA cells. The donors were healthy, HIV-negative adults who had no recently reported acute infections or vaccinations. Every donor was a Caucasian adult living in Nashville, Tennessee, USA. Blood was collected by leukapheresis, and PBMCs were isolated by Ficoll-Histopaque density gradient centrifugation and then cryopreserved in liquid nitrogen vapor phase. Purity and quantity of every magnetically sorted T cell population were checked by analytical flow cytometry. From each sorted fraction, genomic DNA was isolated and quantified by UV absorbance on a Nanodrop 2000c. On this clone: Its binding antigen is unknown. No much larger clone exists at a distance of one base, and base qualities are not known.

Trimming costs V 2 bases and J 0 bases, and their ends lie 10 bases apart. The CDR3, cysteine through phenylalanine, is 15 amino acids long. This entry keeps only the CDR3 DNA: 45 bases, framed from base 1. CDR1 LGHNA and CDR2 YSLEER were looked up in the germline V gene. Using the deep immunoSEQ assay, multiplex PCR amplified TCR CDR3 regions from genomic DNA. Extracted genomic DNA from each cell subset was spread evenly across all wells of several immunoSEQ 96-well plates, with each plate serving as a replicate. For sorted subsets, each replicate PCR was loaded with 200 ng genomic DNA, equivalent to 25,000 to 30,000 T cell genomes. Purified libraries were quantified with a Qubit 3.0 fluorometer, sized on a Bioanalyzer 2100, and re-quantified with the KAPA Library Quantification kit. Every immunoSEQ 96-well plate was sequenced on a dedicated single-read 150-cycle Illumina NextSeq 550 flow cell. Turning to the authors' computational methods: Because the immunoSEQ output included only junctional sequences and no quality scores, the filtering could not be the same as the filtering used for full-length reads. To assign V/J genes and CDR3, sequences were annotated against IMGT germline references using PyIR, a Python wrapper for IgBLAST v1.9. Reads were filtered out if the reads had weak V/J assignments (E-value above 1e-6), no CDR3, stop codons, out-of-frame junctions, or ambiguous translated residues. A V3J clonotype was defined by an identical inferred V gene, J gene, and CDR3 amino acid sequence. To compute the percentage overlap between repertoires, the number of shared unique clonotypes was divided by the size of the smaller repertoire. Three approaches were used to assess repertoire richness: RTK rarefaction, the Chao1 estimator, and Recon v2.1 estimates of unobserved clonotypes. OLGA was used to compute generation probabilities for all TCRbeta clonotypes that the gDNA method yielded from a handful of donors. In its TCRdb copy, this immuneACCESS table keeps in-frame sequences only and misses some clones. Where compared with another copy, unresolved V genes explain less than half of these, and the others have no known cause. The DNA gave D and trimming, while V, J and clone size come from that table. This sample is represented by roughly 1,800,000 clones; about 95% of them were singletons. The ten largest make up 0.95% to 1.5% of the sample.

The specimen was naive CD8+ T cells sorted from blood. The cell subset or site label, as the study defines it: CD45RA+CCR7+. The chain is assembled from TRBV4-3 and TRBJ1-1; confidence is insufficient to name the D gene. This TCR derives from a man aged 18 to 30 in good health. The CDR3: CASSQSGNLNTEAFF. Here is the DNA: TGCGCCAGCAGCCAATCGGGGAATCTGAACACTGAAGCTTTCTTT.